Each of the 32 T cell receptor beta chains below was sequenced from the same sample in a study of T cells of healthy individuals. From the 5' RACE reads, TCRdb called clonotypes with MiXCR, one entry per CDR3 protein. The repertoire consists of 95,000 to 100,000 distinct CDR3 sequences, with 17% occurring once and the leading ten covering 6.2%. All receptors derive from a human donor in good health.

The table lists this clonotype with a few counts. The chain links TRBV2 to TRBJ2-5; 7 bases line up with TRBD1. Trimming at V came to 5 bases and at J to 2 bases, leaving 8 bases not matched to a gene. The CDR3 sequence is 15 residues long. Germline V gives CDR1 SNHLY, CDR2 FYNNEI. CDR3 nucleotide sequence: TGTGCCAGCAGTAGCGACAGGGAGAGGCAAGAGACCCAGTACTTC. Its protein product is CASSSDRERQETQYF.

The rearrangement joins TRBV4-2 to TRBJ2-7; D not certain. The CDR3 consists of 11 residues. In germline, CDR1 is LGHNA, CDR2 YNFKEQ. Trimming stripped 0 bases from V and 5 bases from J, with 2 bases between. This CDR3 reads CASSQENEQYF. In DNA form, the CDR3 reads TGTGCCAGCAGCCAAGAGAACGAGCAGTACTTC.

This clonotype has just a few counts. This rearrangement joins TRBV6-2 or TRBV6-3 to TRBJ2-1, with TRBD2 as a possible D gene (6 bases). This CDR3 has 14 residues. Germline CDR1 reads MNHEY; CDR2 reads SVGEGT. The germline V and J ends were trimmed by 7 bases and 6 bases, with 16 bases remaining between them. This chain's CDR3 is CASTHGGETNEQFF. CDR3 DNA sequence: TGTGCCAGCACACACGGCGGGGAAACCAATGAGCAGTTCTTC.

Ten or more counts support this clonotype. The genes are TRBV7-2 and TRBJ2-2; D unresolved. The V gene lost 6 bases and the J gene lost 8 bases, with 19 bases spanning the gap. CDR3 length: 15 residues. The germline CDR1 and CDR2 sequences are SGHTA and FQGNSA. CDR3 sequence: CASRSDGSVVGELFF. In nucleotides, the CDR3 is TGTGCCAGCAGATCCGACGGATCCGTTGTAGGGGAGCTGTTTTTT.

This chain connects TRBV29-1 to TRBJ2-1; 7 bases match TRBD2. The V gene's germline CDR1 is SQVTM and CDR2 ANQGSEA. With 3 bases clipped from V and 10 bases from J, the junction kept 9 bases outside the gene matches. The CDR3 consists of 13 residues. CDR3: CSVDRGLVGEQFF. In nucleotides, the CDR3 is TGCAGCGTTGATCGCGGACTAGTGGGAGAGCAGTTCTTC.

This clonotype appeared a few times. This sequence joins TRBV11-1 and TRBJ2-2; a weak D match, TRBD1 (6 bases). Germline CDR1 and CDR2: SGHAT and FQDESV (reference sequence). The CDR3 consists of 14 residues. V was trimmed by 7 bases and J by 5 bases, leaving 14 bases between them. The CDR3 DNA sequence: TGTGCCAGCACTCCGGGACACACGACCGGGGAGCTGTTTTTT. Residues: CASTPGHTTGELFF.

This clonotype came up a few times. The V and J genes are TRBV20-1 and TRBJ2-7; 8 nucleotides match TRBD1. CDR3 length: 15 amino acids. CDR1 and CDR2 (germline): DFQATT, SNEGSKA (reference sequence). Trimming at V came to 2 bases and at J to 4 bases, leaving 10 bases not matched to a gene. CDR3: CSARNAAGQAYEQYF. CDR3 nucleotides: TGCAGTGCTAGAAATGCCGCGGGACAGGCTTACGAGCAGTACTTC.

The V call is TRBV4-3, the J call TRBJ1-6; 9 bases agree with TRBD1. The CDR3 consists of 14 residues. V lost 2 bases, J lost 10 bases, and 3 bases stayed unmatched. In germline, CDR1 is LGHNA, CDR2 YSLEER. The CDR3 sequence is CASSQRTGASPLHF. DNA of the CDR3: TGCGCCAGCAGCCAAAGGACAGGGGCCTCACCCCTCCACTTT.

This clonotype was recorded at least ten times. The rearrangement joins TRBV2 to TRBJ2-2, with D tentatively TRBD1 (8 bases). Germline-derived CDR1 and CDR2 are SNHLY and FYNNEI. With 4 bases removed from V and 6 bases from J, the gap between germline ends came to 15 bases. This CDR3 comprises 15 residues. The DNA of the CDR3 is TGTGCCAGCAGTGTTAAACAGGGGGGGCCCGGGGAGCTGTTTTTT. It encodes CASSVKQGGPGELFF.

The table lists this clonotype with a few counts. The V and J genes are TRBV5-1 and TRBJ2-3; D is unresolved. CDR1 and CDR2 from the germline V gene are SGHRS and YFSETQ. V was cut by 0 bases and J by 2 bases, with 10 bases left in between. CDR3 length: 15 residues. The CDR3 bases are TGCGCCAGCAGCTTGGTGCGGCTAAACACAGATACGCAGTATTTT. Translated, it gives CASSLVRLNTDTQYF.

This clonotype was picked up a small number of times. V and J are TRBV28 and TRBJ2-5, with D perhaps being TRBD1 or TRBD2 (5 bases each). Trimming took 3 bases from V and 1 from J, leaving 15 bases between them. This CDR3 comprises 16 residues. Germline lookup yields CDR1 MDHEN and CDR2 SYDVKM. The CDR3 DNA reads as TGTGCCAGCAGTTTTGGGCCCGACGGGGCCCAAGAGACCCAGTACTTC. Its protein product is CASSFGPDGAQETQYF.

Only a few counts were recorded for this clonotype. The chain employs TRBV20-1 and TRBJ2-4, with 10 bases identical to TRBD2. Germline V gene data show CDR1 as DFQATT and CDR2 as SNEGSKA (reference sequence). Trimming removed 0 bases from V and 0 bases from J; junction bases left unmatched: 11. The CDR3 has 19 amino acids. In DNA, the CDR3 is TGCAGTGCTAGAGATGCCCTAGCGGGAGACCTTATAGCCAAAAACATTCAGTACTTC. Protein product: CSARDALAGDLIAKNIQYF.

The CDR3 DNA reads as TGTGCCAGCAGCCAAGCCGGGGACAGGGGCTACGAGCAGTACTTC. Translated, it gives CASSQAGDRGYEQYF. The chain employs TRBV14 and TRBJ2-7; 10 nucleotides match TRBD1. The CDR3 spans 15 residues. V lost 1 base, J lost 3 bases, and 3 bases stayed unmatched. Germline V gene data show CDR1 as SGHDN and CDR2 as FVKESK.

The chain uses TRBV7-2 and TRBJ2-3; D not certain. Trimming removed 2 bases at V and 2 bases at J, with 11 bases between. Germline values: CDR1 SGHTA, CDR2 FQGNSA. This CDR3 contains 15 residues. CDR3 bases: TGTGCCAGCAGCTTACAATGGGTTCTCACAGATACGCAGTATTTT. This translates into CASSLQWVLTDTQYF.

A few counts support this clonotype. The chain links TRBV12-3 or TRBV12-4 to TRBJ1-4, with no clear D. V dropped 5 bases and J dropped 6 bases, with 16 bases sitting between them. This CDR3 spans 15 amino acids. The CDR3 sequence is CASSPGRTPDEKLFF. The CDR3 region has the DNA TGTGCCAGCAGTCCAGGACGGACGCCCGATGAAAAACTGTTTTTT.

The chain carries TRBV27 and TRBJ1-4; D might be TRBD1 (5 bases). There are 14 residues in the CDR3. V was cut by 5 bases and J by 4 bases, with 11 bases left in between. Germline CDR1 is MNHEY and CDR2 is SMNVEV (reference sequence). The DNA for the CDR3 is TGTGCCAGCAGTAAGCAGGGACGTAATGAAAAACTGTTTTTT. It specifies CASSKQGRNEKLFF.

The chain joins TRBV15 to TRBJ2-7; D uncertain. The V gene lost 0 bases and the J gene lost 5 bases, with 8 bases spanning the gap. Germline CDR1 is LNHNV and CDR2 is YYDKDF (reference sequence). The CDR3 runs to 13 residues. The CDR3 reads CATSRDRKDEQYF. The CDR3 DNA reads as TGTGCCACCAGCAGAGATAGAAAGGACGAGCAGTACTTC. Drawing the rest from reference TRBV15 and TRBJ2-7, the complete variable domain is DAMVIQNPRYQVTQFGKPVTLSCSQTLNHNVMYWYQQKSSQAPKLLFHYYDKDFNNEADTPDNFQSRRPNTSFCFLDIRSPGLGDTAMYLCATSRDRKDEQYFGPGTRLTVT.

The J gene is TRBJ2-1, the V gene TRBV24-1; 13 bases line up with TRBD2. This CDR3 comprises 17 residues. Germline V gene sequence: CDR1 KGHDR, CDR2 SFDVKD. J lost 6 bases, V lost 4 bases, and 8 bases had no gene match. The CDR3 region is CATSDRGLAGVINEQFF. DNA of the CDR3: TGTGCCACCAGTGACCGCGGACTAGCGGGAGTTATCAATGAGCAGTTCTTC.

The rearrangement links TRBV7-9 to TRBJ1-1; D may be TRBD1 (5 bases). Germline CDR1 and CDR2: SEHNR and FQNEAQ (reference sequence). The CDR3 is 15 residues long. V dropped 1 base and J dropped 5 bases, with 14 bases sitting between them. CDR3 sequence (DNA): TGTGCCAGCAGCTTAGGAAACAGGTTAATGACTGAAGCTTTCTTT. This translates into CASSLGNRLMTEAFF.

This clonotype was detected a few times. The rearrangement links TRBV5-1 to TRBJ2-5, with D uncertain. The CDR3 runs to 14 residues. The V and J ends lost 0 bases and 2 bases respectively, with 8 bases between them. Germline V CDR1 and CDR2: SGHRS, YFSETQ. The CDR3, as DNA: TGCGCCAGCAGCTTGGGGTCTACTCAAGAGACCCAGTACTTC. Protein sequence: CASSLGSTQETQYF.

This clonotype was found a few times. V usage is TRBV20-1 and J usage is TRBJ2-5; D perhaps matches TRBD1 (5 bases). CDR1 DFQATT and CDR2 SNEGSKA come from the germline V gene (reference sequence). The V end lost 3 bases, the J end lost 2 bases, and 25 bases lay between the germline ends. The CDR3 consists of 18 residues. CDR3 amino acids: CSASKRQGSLASQETQYF. CDR3 DNA: TGCAGTGCTAGTAAAAGGCAGGGAAGTCTGGCGTCACAAGAGACCCAGTACTTC.

This clonotype appeared a few times. The rearrangement uses TRBV7-2 and TRBJ1-4; 8 bases are a match to TRBD1. V gave up 5 bases and J gave up 6 bases; unmatched junction bases: 5. Germline CDR1 SGHTA, CDR2 FQGNSA. This CDR3 has 14 amino acids. This chain's CDR3 is CASSRDRFHEKLFF. For the CDR3, the DNA is TGTGCCAGCAGCCGGGACAGGTTTCATGAAAAACTGTTTTTT.

In its sample, this clonotype was seen a few times. The CDR3 coding sequence is TGTGCCAGCAGTGAATTCGGACGGGTCGGTGAGCAGTACTTC. Encoded protein: CASSEFGRVGEQYF. V and J are TRBV25-1 and TRBJ2-7; D not certain. The CDR3 has 14 residues. Trimming pared 1 base from V and 7 bases from J, leaving 14 bases between. The germline gives CDR1 MGHDK, CDR2 SYGVNS.

This clonotype was counted at least ten times. The J gene is TRBJ1-1, the V gene TRBV18; D is unresolved. Deletions cut 0 bases from V and 11 bases from J, with 16 bases between. Germline lookup yields CDR1 KGHSH and CDR2 LQKENI. This CDR3 is built from 14 residues. For the CDR3, the DNA is TGTGCCAGCTCACCACCATCCGTGTCGGCCATCGCTTTCTTT. This codes for CASSPPSVSAIAFF.

This clonotype was counted only a few times. The chain has TRBV7-2 and TRBJ1-5; TRBD1 might be the D (5 bases). The germline V and J ends were trimmed by 0 bases and 7 bases, with 10 bases remaining between them. The CDR3 runs 14 residues. Germline values: CDR1 SGHTA, CDR2 FQGNSA. The CDR3 here is CASSLAPGGQPQHF. CDR3 nucleotides: TGTGCCAGCAGCTTAGCCCCTGGGGGACAGCCCCAGCATTTT.

This clonotype was recorded a few times. The chain combines TRBV27 with TRBJ2-5; D uncertain. This CDR3 comprises 14 residues. Trimming shortened V by 0 bases and J by 7 bases, and 12 bases separated the two germline ends. CDR1 and CDR2 from the germline V gene are MNHEY and SMNVEV (reference sequence). The chain's CDR3 is CASSLSPVTRTQYF. Here the CDR3 DNA reads TGTGCCAGCAGTTTATCGCCTGTCACCAGGACCCAGTACTTC.

The chain links TRBV20-1 to TRBJ1-1, with 8 nucleotides matching TRBD1. The CDR3 is made up of 13 amino acids. The J segment lost 5 bases and the V segment lost 3 bases, leaving 5 bases of the junction unmatched. Germline loops: CDR1 DFQATT, CDR2 SNEGSKA (reference sequence). In nucleotides, the CDR3 is TGCAGTGCTAGGGGACAGGTTGAAACTGAAGCTTTCTTT. Its protein is CSARGQVETEAFF.

The sample holds many counts of this clonotype. The gene calls are TRBV20-1 and TRBJ2-5, with D unclear. Trimming removed 3 bases at V and 2 bases at J, with 10 bases between. The germline CDR1 and CDR2 sequences are DFQATT and SNEGSKA (reference sequence). The CDR3 is made up of 13 amino acids. The chain's CDR3 is CSASSPPQETQYF. In DNA, the CDR3 is TGCAGTGCTAGCAGTCCTCCGCAAGAGACCCAGTACTTC.

The sample holds a few counts of this clonotype. The CDR3 spells CASITTGLDGYTF. The CDR3 DNA follows: TGTGCCAGCATTACGACAGGTTTGGATGGCTACACCTTC. V usage is TRBV2 and J usage is TRBJ1-2; weak D call: TRBD1 (6 bases). Trimming pared 7 bases from V and 6 bases from J, leaving 15 bases between. Germline CDR1 and CDR2: SNHLY and FYNNEI. This CDR3 contains 13 residues.

The chain is built from TRBV5-1 and TRBJ2-3; D may correspond to TRBD1 or TRBD2 (5 bases each). The germline gives CDR1 SGHRS, CDR2 YFSETQ. CDR3 length equals 14 residues. V lost 0 bases to trimming and J lost 6 bases, with 11 bases between them. DNA of the CDR3: TGCGCCAGCAGCTTGGGGCAGGGAGCCGATACGCAGTATTTT. Its translation: CASSLGQGADTQYF.

The chain couples TRBV10-3 to TRBJ2-3, with TRBD1 identical over 11 bases. Germline CDR1 is ENHRY and CDR2 is SYGVKD. The CDR3 runs to 14 residues. The trim removed 6 bases at V and 6 bases at J, leaving 5 bases unmatched. CDR3 loop: CAIRPDRGLDTQYF. In nucleotides, the CDR3 is TGTGCCATCAGGCCGGACAGGGGGCTGGATACGCAGTATTTT.

CDR3 sequence (DNA): TGTGCCAGCAGCTTAGGGGGGGCTTCTGAAGCTTTCTTT. This sequence encodes CASSLGGASEAFF. The rearrangement joins TRBV5-6 to TRBJ1-1, with D possibly being TRBD1 (6 bases). Per the germline V gene, CDR1 is SGHDT and CDR2 is YYEEEE. The CDR3 totals 13 residues. Trimming shortened V by 2 bases and J by 6 bases, and 11 bases separated the two germline ends.